This T cell receptor beta chain was obtained from a study of T-cell reconstitution after alpha-beta-depleted transplantation in children. Study results and caveats: At one year after transplant, newly produced T cells mostly accounted for T-cell counts and diversity. After transplant, high TCRbeta diversity at day 60 in some patients arose from surviving recipient T cells and thymic progenitors. Several hundred expanded graft clones reportedly supplied alpha-beta T cells about two months after transplant.

This sample's TCRbeta library carried unique molecular identifier barcodes. Via MiXCR, TCRdb re-called the PCR reads, giving one row per CDR3 protein. The sample consists of a few hundred thousand distinct CDR3 sequences, approximately 23% of them appearing once. The CDR3 extends over 14 amino acids. In germline, CDR1 is DFQATT, CDR2 SNEGSKA (reference sequence). V was cut by 3 bases and J by 0 bases, with 9 bases left in between. This clonotype came up a few times. Antigen: not known. The receptor comes from a male patient under 18 who had a stem cell transplant for acute lymphoblastic leukemia, so the T cells may come from the graft donor. The chain has TRBV20-1 and TRBJ2-1; the D is unclear. The source material was PBMCs, mostly from graft donor cells, sampled 180 days after TCRalphabeta/CD19-depleted stem cell transplant. In nucleotides, the CDR3 is TGCAGTGCTAGCCTGGCGGACTCCTACAATGAGCAGTTCTTC. It encodes CSASLADSYNEQFF.